These 14 T cell receptor beta chains were sequenced from one sample in a study of blood T cell repertoires in COVID-19. The table came from immunoSEQ multiplex PCR; TCRdb's copy has only in-frame clones and leaves some out. The data contain about 230,000 clones, approximately 81% of them singletons. Sequencing was carried out using peripheral blood. The source is a man aged 40-49 years with acute or convalescent COVID-19.

This chain uses TRBV10-3 with TRBJ2-2; the D gene is possibly TRBD1 (7 bases). The CDR3 covers 15 residues. V was shortened by 0 bases and J by 7 bases, with 12 bases between the two germline ends. CDR1 and CDR2 from the germline V gene are ENHRY and SYGVKD. CDR3 coding DNA: TGTGCCATCAGTGAGTCGACAGGGAGGATCGGGGAGCTGTTTTTT. Amino acids: CAISESTGRIGELFF.

The genes are TRBV2 and TRBJ1-2; 7 positions agree with TRBD1. V gave up 6 bases and J gave up 0 bases; unmatched junction bases: 7. Germline V gene sequence: CDR1 SNHLY, CDR2 FYNNEI. The CDR3 is 15 residues long. The CDR3 region has the DNA TGTGCCAGCAGGCCCGGGACAGTAGCTAACTATGGCTACACCTTC. Amino acids: CASRPGTVANYGYTF.

A single count supports this clone. The chain couples TRBV19 to TRBJ2-4; 8 nucleotides align to TRBD2. Germline-derived CDR1 and CDR2 are LNHDA and SQIVND (reference sequence). The CDR3 totals 16 residues. V shed 7 bases and J 9 bases; nucleotides not matched to a gene: 17. CDR3 in amino acids: CASIASPGLVSSIQYF. The CDR3, as DNA: TGTGCCAGTATCGCGAGCCCGGGACTAGTCTCGAGCATTCAGTACTTC.

To note about this clone: No DNA is shown, since the ends of the CDR3 on it are uncertain; the CDR3 is the one TCRdb lists. V usage is TRBV7-2 and J usage is TRBJ2-4; the listed D gene, TRBD1, was not tested against the DNA. Germline V gives CDR1 SGHTA, CDR2 FQGNSA. The CDR3 is 12 amino acids in total, end residues counted. The chain's CDR3 is CASSLAWGQGSF.

The rearrangement uses TRBV9 and TRBJ2-2; D is possibly TRBD2 (5 bases). Trimming took 0 bases from V and 6 from J, leaving 12 bases between them. Germline CDR1 SGDLS, CDR2 YYNGEE. The CDR3 is made up of 15 amino acids. The CDR3 protein is CASSVEASWSGELFF. CDR3 in DNA: TGTGCCAGCAGCGTAGAGGCTAGCTGGTCCGGGGAGCTGTTTTTT.

This chain connects TRBV24-1 to TRBJ1-2, with TRBD1 matching 7 bases. The CDR3 spans 16 residues. CDR1 KGHDR and CDR2 SFDVKD come from the germline V gene. Losses at the gene ends were 4 bases for V and 4 bases for J; bases not matched to a gene: 11. As DNA, the CDR3 is TGTGCCACCAGTGAAAACCAGGGGGGTATTGGCTATGGCTACACCTTC. Its translation: CATSENQGGIGYGYTF.

The chain combines TRBV12-3 or TRBV12-4 with TRBJ1-2, with 8 bases identical to TRBD1. This CDR3 region has 12 residues. V shed 4 bases and J 7 bases; nucleotides not matched to a gene: 2. The CDR3 loop reads CASSWDRSGYTF. CDR3 DNA sequence: TGTGCCAGCAGTTGGGACAGGTCTGGCTACACCTTC.

The J gene is TRBJ2-5, the V gene TRBV15; D might be TRBD2 (6 bases). CDR3 length: 16 amino acids. Germline CDR1 LNHNV, CDR2 YYDKDF (reference sequence). Trimming stripped 2 bases from V and 5 bases from J, with 18 bases between. CDR3 nucleotide sequence: TGTGCCACCAGCAGAATGCGGGTGGGGGGAGAGGAGACCCAGTACTTC. Translation: CATSRMRVGGEETQYF.

The chain combines TRBV6-5 with TRBJ1-2; 7 bases match TRBD1. Germline values: CDR1 MNHEY, CDR2 SVGAGI. Trimming cost V 8 bases and J 5 bases; bases outside gene matches: 11. The CDR3 is 14 amino acids. CDR3 DNA sequence: TGTGCCAGCCTCTCCGAGACAGGGCTGTATGGCTACACCTTC. Residues: CASLSETGLYGYTF.

The V gene is TRBV27, the J gene TRBJ2-1; 8 nucleotides agree with TRBD1. V gave up 4 bases and J gave up 6 bases; unmatched junction bases: 8. The CDR3 has 15 amino acids. In germline, CDR1 is MNHEY, CDR2 SMNVEV (reference sequence). CDR3 amino acids: CASSSRQGSGNEQFF. Here the CDR3 DNA reads TGTGCCAGCAGTTCCAGACAGGGGTCAGGCAATGAGCAGTTCTTC.

V usage is TRBV7-2 and J usage is TRBJ2-7; D possibly corresponds to TRBD1 (5 bases). Germline assignment: CDR1 SGHTA and CDR2 FQGNSA. V was clipped by 2 bases and J by 2 bases, with 7 bases between them. The CDR3 length is 13 residues. CDR3: CASSLQGTYEQYF. DNA of the CDR3: TGTGCCAGCAGCTTACAGGGAACCTACGAGCAGTACTTC.

Notes on this clone: The sample has other DNA sequences that encode this CDR3 too. The chain has TRBV6-1 and TRBJ1-3; D gene ambiguous. The CDR3 has 17 amino acids. V lost 1 base, J lost 2 bases, and 15 bases lay in between. From germline, CDR1 is MNHNS and CDR2 SASEGT. This chain's CDR3 is CASSEEEARRTGNTIYF. The CDR3 region has the DNA TGTGCCAGCAGTGAAGAAGAGGCCCGGAGGACTGGAAACACCATATATTTT.

The gene calls are TRBV5-1 and TRBJ2-2; TRBD1 matches 9 bases. This CDR3 has 13 residues. J lost 3 bases, V lost 9 bases, and 3 bases had no gene match. CDR1 and CDR2 from the germline V gene are SGHRS and YFSETQ. The DNA of the CDR3 is TGCGCCATCAGGACAGGGGACACCGGGGAGCTGTTTTTT. This encodes CAIRTGDTGELFF. Looking up the rest from reference TRBV5-1 and TRBJ2-2 gives the full variable domain: KAGVTQTPRYLIKTRGQQVTLSCSPISGHRSVSWYQQTPGQGLQFLFEYFSETQRNKGNFPGRFSGRQFSNSRSEMNVSTLELGDSALYLCAIRTGDTGELFFGEGSRLTVL.

The rearrangement joins TRBV5-5 to TRBJ2-1; 7 bases agree with TRBD2. J gave up 0 bases and V 3 bases, and 3 bases lay outside the gene matches. Germline values: CDR1 SGHKS, CDR2 YYEKEE (reference sequence). The CDR3 spans 15 residues. CDR3 sequence: CASSSGGISYNEQFF. DNA of the CDR3: TGTGCCAGCAGCTCCGGGGGGATCTCCTACAATGAGCAGTTCTTC.